This record concerns one TCR beta chain sequence. The data originate from a study of blood T cell repertoires in COVID-19. On the study more broadly: The study drew acute and convalescent COVID-19 samples from the United States, Italy and Spain. From T cells, B-cell-depleted T cells, or PBMCs came the material, which was cDNA or gDNA.

Original handling: Amplification from reference gene primers served as the basis for estimated nucleated cell counts. The protocol was immunoSEQ multiplex PCR, while the TCRdb copy is restricted to in-frame clones and leaves out a portion. V, J and clone size were drawn from that table, and D and trimming were deduced from the DNA. The sample lists about 160,000 clones, over 85% seen once, with 3.5% to 5% in the top ten. Sequenced: peripheral blood. The clonotype comes from a woman aged 50 to 65 with acute or convalescent COVID-19.

CDR3 amino acids: CASQQEERGARTDTQYF. In nucleotides, the CDR3 is TGTGCCAGTCAGCAAGAGGAGCGGGGGGCCCGCACAGATACGCAGTATTTT. V and J are TRBV19 and TRBJ2-3; TRBD2 agrees at 9 bases. The CDR3 contains 17 residues. The J segment lost 1 base and the V segment lost 8 bases, leaving 13 bases of the junction unmatched. Germline values: CDR1 LNHDA, CDR2 SQIVND (reference sequence).